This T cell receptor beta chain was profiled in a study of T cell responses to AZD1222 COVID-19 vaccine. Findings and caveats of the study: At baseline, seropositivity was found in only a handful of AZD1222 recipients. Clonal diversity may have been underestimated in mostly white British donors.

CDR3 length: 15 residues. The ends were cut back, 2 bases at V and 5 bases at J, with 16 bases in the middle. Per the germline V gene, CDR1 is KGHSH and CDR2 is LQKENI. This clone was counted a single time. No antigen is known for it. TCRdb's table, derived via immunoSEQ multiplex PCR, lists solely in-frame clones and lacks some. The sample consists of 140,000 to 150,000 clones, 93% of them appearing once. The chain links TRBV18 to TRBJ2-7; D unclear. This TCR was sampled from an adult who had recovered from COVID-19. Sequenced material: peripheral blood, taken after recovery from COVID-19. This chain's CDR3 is CASSPFKGSNDEQYF. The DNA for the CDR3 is TGTGCCAGCTCACCATTTAAAGGAAGTAACGACGAGCAGTACTTC.